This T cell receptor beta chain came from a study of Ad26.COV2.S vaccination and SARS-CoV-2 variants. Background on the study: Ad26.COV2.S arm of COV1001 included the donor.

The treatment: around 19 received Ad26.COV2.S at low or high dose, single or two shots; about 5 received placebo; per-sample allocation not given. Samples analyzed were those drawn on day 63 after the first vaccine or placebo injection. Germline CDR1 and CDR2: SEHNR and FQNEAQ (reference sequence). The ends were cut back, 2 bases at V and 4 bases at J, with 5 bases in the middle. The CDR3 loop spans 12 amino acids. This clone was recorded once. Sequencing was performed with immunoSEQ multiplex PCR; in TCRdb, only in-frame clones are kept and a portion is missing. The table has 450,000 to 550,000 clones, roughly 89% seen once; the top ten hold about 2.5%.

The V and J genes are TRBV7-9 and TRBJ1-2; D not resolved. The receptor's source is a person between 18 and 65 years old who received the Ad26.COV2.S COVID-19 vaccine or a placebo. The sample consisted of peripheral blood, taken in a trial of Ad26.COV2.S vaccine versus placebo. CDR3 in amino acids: CASSLTPYGYTF. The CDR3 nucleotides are TGTGCCAGCAGCTTAACCCCCTATGGCTACACCTTC. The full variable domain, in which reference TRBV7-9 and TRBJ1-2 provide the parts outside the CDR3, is DTGVSQNPRHKITKRGQNVTFRCDPISEHNRLYWYRQTLGQGPEFLTYFQNEAQLEKSRLLSDRFSAERPKGSFSTLEIQRTEQGDSAMYLCASSLTPYGYTFGSGTRLTVV.